This TCR beta chain was captured by sequencing in a study of cytomegalovirus exposure and HLA in healthy donors. Study results and caveats: In an earlier analysis, about 87% or about 30%: the productive usage of most TCR beta V segments. Despite most TCR sequences being rare, some public TCRs occurred in many donors. Follow-up analysis seemed to connect common viral pathogens with several of the most significant clusters identified.

13 Jbeta primers and 60 Vbeta primers were used for the PCR. Here immunoSEQ multiplex PCR was the method, and the copy in TCRdb shows in-frame clones only, minus some. There are 140,000 or so clones in the sample; approximately 84% occur only once, and approximately 9.7% lies in the top ten. Regarding this clone: Its antigen remains unknown.

Healthy bone marrow donors made up the donors. Germline lookup yields CDR1 MNHNY and CDR2 SVGAGI (reference sequence). This CDR3 contains 15 residues. V lost 6 bases, J lost 2 bases, and 17 bases lay in between. The TCR was taken from a woman aged 60 to 75 in good health and CMV-seropositive. The material sequenced was PBMCs. The rearrangement links TRBV6-6 to TRBJ2-7; D unclear. DNA for the CDR3: TGTGCCAGCAGGCCACCTCCGTCAGGCACCTACGAGCAGTACTTC. Translation: CASRPPPSGTYEQYF.